This TCR beta chain was obtained from a study of CD8 T cells in ankylosing spondylitis. General observations from the study: Blood from ankylosing spondylitis patients appeared to carry a characteristic eight-variant TCR beta motif. Researchers reportedly found disease-linked clones significantly enriched in matched ankylosing spondylitis synovial fluid.

At least ten counts were recorded for this clonotype. Its specificity is not known. Molecular-barcoded quantitative 5'-RACE produced these TCR beta libraries. TCRdb independently ran MiXCR on the 5' RACE reads; one entry per CDR3 protein. The repertoire consists of 150,000 to 200,000 distinct CDR3 sequences, with 11% occurring once and the leading ten covering about 29%. Between the trimmed V and J ends, which lost 3 bases and 5 bases, there was a span of 12 bases. CDR1 is SGHKS and CDR2 is YYEKEE in the germline V gene (reference sequence). The CDR3 length is 14 residues. The sample was blood, either unsorted or a sorted T cell fraction (not recorded which). This chain links TRBV5-5 with TRBJ2-1; D gene unclear. This TCR came from a male donor with ankylosing spondylitis or in good health (not recorded which). The DNA for the CDR3 is TGTGCCAGCAGCTCGATCGGACGAGACAATGAGCAGTTCTTC. Its translation is CASSSIGRDNEQFF.